This TCR beta chain derives from a study of cytomegalovirus exposure and HLA in healthy donors. It was with 60 Vbeta and 13 Jbeta primers that the PCR ran. Clones were sequenced by immunoSEQ multiplex PCR, and TCRdb holds only the in-frame ones, with some missing. The data show about 200,000 clones, with roughly 80% seen just once and 2.9% held by the top ten. Trimming took 2 bases from V and 5 from J, leaving 6 bases between them. There are 12 residues in the CDR3. The germline CDR1 and CDR2 sequences are SGHAT and FQNNGV. This chain connects TRBV11-2 to TRBJ2-5, with D possibly TRBD1 on 5 matching bases. The source material was PBMCs. The clonotype originates from a man aged 25-45 years in good health and CMV-seronegative. CDR3 coding DNA: TGTGCCAGCAGCTTAAGGGGTGAGACCCAGTACTTC. Its protein product is CASSLRGETQYF.